The next 2 T cell receptor beta chains were all read from a single sample in a study of T cell repertoires in cytomegalovirus infection. TCRdb reprocessed the reads with MiXCR, giving one entry per CDR3 protein. The table shows some 940,000 distinct CDR3 sequences, with 25% to 40% occurring only once. Which antigens these TCRs recognize remains unknown. Material: cultured CD8+ T cells from PBMCs, obtained from culture after CMV antigen stimulation. These TCRs come from a human donor in good health (CMV status not recorded). Some clones in this sample may be carry-over from other donors' samples.

This sequence joins TRBV7-9 and TRBJ1-4, with 10 bases lining up with TRBD1. V dropped 7 bases and J dropped 0; count of bases not matched to a gene: 8. CDR1 and CDR2 from the germline V gene are SEHNR and FQNEAQ (reference sequence). This CDR3 has 17 residues. The CDR3 loop reads CASIDRGHGATNEKLFF. The CDR3 bases are TGTGCCAGCATCGACAGGGGGCATGGGGCAACTAATGAAAAACTGTTTTTT.

This clonotype was picked up one time. The chain carries TRBV20-1 and TRBJ1-1, with 8 bases identical to TRBD1. Trimming at V came to 0 bases and at J to 1 base, leaving 7 bases not matched to a gene. The CDR3 loop spans 16 amino acids. Per germline, CDR1 DFQATT and CDR2 SNEGSKA (reference sequence). The DNA for the CDR3 is TGCAGTGCTAGAGATAAGTCTACAGGGGGGAACACTGAAGCTTTCTTT. It encodes CSARDKSTGGNTEAFF.